This T cell receptor beta chain stems from a study of Graves' ophthalmopathy and Graves' hyperthyroidism. Study-wide results and caveats: Ophthalmopathy progression was predicted by the model at roughly 69% sensitivity and 72.22% specificity.

Investigators amplified TCR beta CDR3 regions from RNA transcripts. RT-PCR was first run with HTBI primers, then multiplex PCR in a second round. TCRdb re-analysed the multiplex PCR reads in MiXCR, keeping a single row per CDR3 protein. In the table there are about 620,000 distinct CDR3 sequences, over 20% of which are singletons. V was shortened by 7 bases and J by 1 base, with 10 bases between the two germline ends. The CDR3 is made up of 13 amino acids. This clonotype has a handful of counts. Its antigen is not identified. Aged 18 to 65, hyperthyroidism patients had new diagnoses of under 2 months' duration.

The sample taken for sequencing was peripheral blood. The gene calls are TRBV12-3 or TRBV12-4 and TRBJ1-1, with D possibly TRBD1 on 6 matching bases. This TCR was sampled from a woman between 18 and 29 years old with stable Graves' hyperthyroidism. Some clones in this sample may be carry-over from other donors' samples. CDR3 sequence: CASTPGQNTEAFF. Written as DNA, the CDR3 is TGTGCCAGCACCCCGGGACAGAACACTGAAGCTTTCTTT.